A single sample gave rise to the 23 T cell receptor beta chains below, sequenced in a study of blood T cell repertoires in COVID-19. Clones were read by immunoSEQ multiplex PCR, and TCRdb kept only the in-frame ones, dropping some. The sample contains hundreds of thousands of clones, 85% to 90% of which appear only once. The sample consisted of PBMCs or T cells enriched from blood (not recorded which). The receptor set was obtained from a woman aged 60-70 years in a cohort exposed to, infected with or recovered from COVID-19 (not recorded which).

The V gene is TRBV7-9, the J gene TRBJ2-5; tentatively, D is TRBD1 (6 bases). The germline V gene has CDR1 SEHNR and CDR2 FQNEAQ (reference sequence). The CDR3 extends over 14 amino acids. The germline V and J ends were trimmed by 0 bases and 5 bases, with 10 bases remaining between them. The CDR3 sequence: CASSLAGAGETQYF. CDR3 nucleotides: TGTGCCAGCAGCTTAGCGGGGGCTGGGGAGACCCAGTACTTC.

V usage is TRBV4-3 and J usage is TRBJ2-7, with 7 bases identical to TRBD2. The germline V gene encodes CDR1 LGHNA and CDR2 YSLEER. With V trimmed by 0 bases and J by 3 bases, 5 bases remained unmatched. CDR3 length: 15 residues. CDR3: CASSQEGLGFYEQYF. CDR3 sequence (DNA): TGCGCCAGCAGCCAAGAAGGACTAGGTTTCTACGAGCAGTACTTC.

The CDR3 reads CASSLGGRDTQYF. The CDR3 DNA sequence: TGTGCCAGCAGCTTAGGTGGTCGGGATACGCAGTATTTT. J is TRBJ2-3 and V is TRBV7-2, with no clear D. Trimming took off 1 base at V and 6 bases at J, with 8 bases between the two ends. This CDR3 has 13 amino acids. CDR1 is SGHTA and CDR2 is FQGNSA in the germline V gene.

V is TRBV7-9 and J is TRBJ1-6; TRBD1 might be the D (6 bases). CDR3 length equals 15 residues. V was pared by 2 bases and J by 8 bases, with 13 bases between. CDR1 is SEHNR, CDR2 FQNEAQ, per germline (reference sequence). The CDR3 region has the DNA TGTGCCAGCAGCTTAACGGCAGGGGATCATTCACCCCTCCACTTT. Translating gives CASSLTAGDHSPLHF.

V gene TRBV2 combines with J gene TRBJ2-5, with 10 nucleotides matching TRBD1. The CDR3 sequence is 13 residues long. Trimming took 4 bases from V and 5 from J; bases not matched to a gene: 1. Germline assignment: CDR1 SNHLY and CDR2 FYNNEI. The CDR3 sequence is CASSGDRGETQYF. CDR3 coding DNA: TGTGCCAGCAGTGGGGACAGGGGTGAGACCCAGTACTTC.

The chain couples TRBV11-2 to TRBJ1-2; possible D gene TRBD1, 6 bases. The CDR3 is 14 amino acids. V was clipped by 8 bases and J by 0 bases, with 13 bases between them. Per germline, CDR1 SGHAT and CDR2 FQNNGV. This CDR3 reads CASYREGSNYGYTF. CDR3 coding DNA: TGTGCCAGCTACAGGGAAGGGTCTAACTATGGCTACACCTTC.

The chain recombines TRBV19 with TRBJ1-2, with D uncertain. Germline V gene sequence: CDR1 LNHDA, CDR2 SQIVND (reference sequence). The ends were cut back, 3 bases at V and 7 bases at J, with 12 bases in the middle. CDR3 size: 13 residues. In DNA form, the CDR3 reads TGTGCCAGTAGTATCCCGGGCGCGGGTGGCTACACCTTC. Translated: CASSIPGAGGYTF. Full variable domain (outside the CDR3, taken from reference TRBV19 and TRBJ1-2): DGGITQSPKYLFRKEGQNVTLSCEQNLNHDAMYWYRQDPGQGLRLIYYSQIVNDFQKGDIAEGYSVSREKKESFPLTVTSAQKNPTAFYLCASSIPGAGGYTFGSGTRLTVV.

The chain is built from TRBV6-4 and TRBJ1-5; 7 nucleotides agree with TRBD1. The CDR3 loop spans 19 amino acids. Per the germline V gene, CDR1 is MRHNA and CDR2 is SNTAGT. The V and J ends lost 0 bases and 0 bases, in that order; junction bases with no gene match: 11. The CDR3, as DNA: TGTGCCAGCAGTGACTCCCGGGACAGAGAACCCCCTAGCAATCAGCCCCAGCATTTT. It specifies CASSDSRDREPPSNQPQHF.

CDR3 sequence reads: CAIRGADTQYF. CDR3 sequence (DNA): TGTGCCATCAGGGGAGCAGATACGCAGTATTTT. The chain has TRBV10-3 and TRBJ2-3; TRBD2 is a possible D gene (5 bases). Germline CDR1 and CDR2: ENHRY and SYGVKD. The CDR3 totals 11 residues. V lost 6 bases and J lost 4, with 5 bases in between.

V is TRBV18 and J is TRBJ2-7; 10 bases agree with TRBD2. Germline V gene data show CDR1 as KGHSH and CDR2 as LQKENI. V was clipped by 3 bases and J by 5 bases; unmatched bases: 7. CDR3 length: 15 amino acids. This chain's CDR3 is CASSPGTSAGNEQYF. DNA of the CDR3: TGTGCCAGCTCACCTGGGACTAGCGCTGGCAACGAGCAGTACTTC.

This clone was counted a few times. The chain recombines TRBV20-1 with TRBJ1-1; D gene ambiguous. The CDR3 length is 10 residues. Germline CDR1 and CDR2: DFQATT and SNEGSKA (reference sequence). Deletions cut 3 bases from V and 10 bases from J, with 9 bases between. CDR3 amino acids: CSARTKVAFF. The CDR3 DNA reads as TGCAGTGCTAGGACAAAGGTAGCTTTCTTT.

V and J are TRBV2 and TRBJ2-5; TRBD2 matches at 11 bases. From germline, CDR1 is SNHLY and CDR2 FYNNEI. Trimming took 7 bases from V and 2 from J; bases not matched to a gene: 18. CDR3 length: 19 amino acids. The CDR3 region is CASIRTGRNRLAGQETQYF. The CDR3 region has the DNA TGTGCCAGCATCCGGACTGGGAGAAATCGACTAGCGGGACAAGAGACCCAGTACTTC.

The chain joins TRBV5-4 to TRBJ2-7, with 7 bases lining up with TRBD2. V lost 4 bases, J lost 0 bases, and 13 bases stayed unmatched. The CDR3 consists of 17 residues. The V gene's germline CDR1 is SGHNT and CDR2 YYREEE (reference sequence). CDR3 loop: CASSPRGSGQYSYEQYF. CDR3 nucleotide sequence: TGTGCCAGCAGCCCCCGGGGTAGCGGGCAATACTCCTACGAGCAGTACTTC.

In its sample, this clone was seen once. This chain joins TRBV6-4 and TRBJ1-4; TRBD1 aligns across 8 bases. This CDR3 comprises 18 residues. Trimming removed 7 bases from V and 4 bases from J; junction bases left unmatched: 17. Germline loops: CDR1 MRHNA, CDR2 SNTAGT. CDR3 amino acids: CASNFFPGQGSSNEKLFF. CDR3 DNA sequence: TGTGCCAGCAATTTCTTCCCCGGACAGGGTTCAAGTAATGAAAAACTGTTTTTT.

The rearrangement uses TRBV29-1 and TRBJ2-5; 9 bases line up with TRBD1. The CDR3 has 16 amino acids. CDR1 SQVTM and CDR2 ANQGSEA come from the germline V gene. J gave up 2 bases and V 5 bases, and 12 bases lay outside the gene matches. In DNA, the CDR3 is TGCAGCGTTAATACAAGGGGACAGGGTTTGCAAGAGACCCAGTACTTC. Translating it yields CSVNTRGQGLQETQYF.

The chain carries TRBV7-2 and TRBJ1-5; tentatively, D is TRBD1 (6 bases). V was cut by 6 bases and J by 0 bases, with 12 bases left in between. CDR3 length: 15 amino acids. Germline lookup yields CDR1 SGHTA and CDR2 FQGNSA. DNA of the CDR3: TGTGCCAGCAGGCCACCAGGGGATAGCAATCAGCCCCAGCATTTT. It is translated as CASRPPGDSNQPQHF.

The chain recombines TRBV3-1 (or the pseudogene TRBV3-2) with TRBJ2-5; weak D call: TRBD1 (5 bases). V lost 5 bases, J lost 2 bases, and 18 bases lay in between. Germline-derived CDR1 and CDR2 are LGHDT and YNNKEL (reference sequence). There are 16 residues in the CDR3. This chain's CDR3 is CASSLGVGQEQETQYF. The CDR3 coding sequence is TGTGCCAGCAGCTTAGGGGTGGGTCAGGAGCAAGAGACCCAGTACTTC.

This chain links TRBV7-2 with TRBJ2-3, with D perhaps matching TRBD2 (6 bases). The CDR3 loop spans 17 amino acids. Germline CDR1 SGHTA, CDR2 FQGNSA. Trimming removed 2 bases at V and 2 bases at J, with 17 bases between. The CDR3, as DNA: TGTGCCAGCAGCTTACCGAGACTAGTCCCCCCCACAGATACGCAGTATTTT. Its protein product is CASSLPRLVPPTDTQYF. Looking up the rest from reference TRBV7-2 and TRBJ2-3 gives the full variable domain: GAGVSQSPSNKVTEKGKDVELRCDPISGHTALYWYRQSLGQGLEFLIYFQGNSAPDKSGLPSDRFSAERTGGSVSTLTIQRTQQEDSAVYLCASSLPRLVPPTDTQYFGPGTRLTVL.

This clone was detected only once. J is TRBJ1-1 and V is TRBV19; D gene uncertain. CDR1 and CDR2 (germline): LNHDA, SQIVND (reference sequence). The CDR3 has 14 residues. Between the trimmed V and J ends, which lost 4 bases and 1 base, there was a span of 10 bases. The CDR3: CASSSRSGNTEAFF. CDR3 nucleotide sequence: TGTGCCAGTAGTAGCAGATCTGGGAACACTGAAGCTTTCTTT.

V usage is TRBV18 and J usage is TRBJ1-2; 11 nucleotides line up with TRBD1. Per germline, CDR1 KGHSH and CDR2 LQKENI. J gave up 6 bases and V 3 bases, and 6 bases lay outside the gene matches. The CDR3 runs 15 residues. CDR3 in amino acids: CASSPQGQGANGYTF. The CDR3 region has the DNA TGTGCCAGCTCACCGCAAGGACAGGGGGCAAATGGCTACACCTTC.

This sequence joins TRBV19 and TRBJ1-3, with 7 bases fitting TRBD1. Germline values: CDR1 LNHDA, CDR2 SQIVND (reference sequence). CDR3 length: 14 amino acids. V lost 10 bases, J lost 0 bases, and 6 bases stayed unmatched. CDR3 DNA sequence: TGTGCCACTGGGACAGCCAGCTCTGGAAACACCATATATTTT. It translates to CATGTASSGNTIYF. Drawing the rest from reference TRBV19 and TRBJ1-3, the complete variable domain is DGGITQSPKYLFRKEGQNVTLSCEQNLNHDAMYWYRQDPGQGLRLIYYSQIVNDFQKGDIAEGYSVSREKKESFPLTVTSAQKNPTAFYLCATGTASSGNTIYFGEGSWLTVV.

V gene TRBV5-1 combines with J gene TRBJ2-6, with TRBD2 matching 7 bases. J was trimmed by 6 bases and V by 2 bases; bases with no gene match: 5. The CDR3 has 15 amino acids. Germline V gene lookup returns CDR1 SGHRS and CDR2 YFSETQ. CDR3 coding DNA: TGCGCCAGCAGCTTCGGGGGGACGACGGCCAACGTCCTGACTTTC. Translation gives CASSFGGTTANVLTF.

The V and J genes are TRBV4-1 and TRBJ2-2; maybe TRBD2 (6 bases). Germline V gene data show CDR1 as MGHRA and CDR2 as YSYEKL. The CDR3 consists of 15 residues. Deletions cut 5 bases from V and 6 bases from J, with 16 bases between. CDR3 region: CASSFLRGNAGELFF. For the CDR3, the DNA is TGCGCCAGCAGCTTCTTGCGGGGAAACGCCGGGGAGCTGTTTTTT.